This T cell receptor (beta chain) was sequenced for a study of T cell responses to AZD1222 COVID-19 vaccine. The repertoire was sequenced with immunoSEQ multiplex PCR; TCRdb's copy has only in-frame clones and lacks some. Altogether 140,000 to 150,000 clones are present, under 95% being singletons, with the ten largest covering approximately 2.7%. This CDR3 comprises 14 residues. With 6 bases clipped from V and 8 bases from J, the junction kept 12 bases outside the gene matches. CDR1 and CDR2 from the germline V gene are SGHVS and FNYEAQ. This sequence joins TRBV7-6 and TRBJ1-2, with 7 bases lining up with TRBD1. The sample consisted of peripheral blood, taken on day 0 of MenACWY control vaccination. The receptor was isolated from an adult in good health. The CDR3 is CASSPTGSFSGYTF. The CDR3 nucleotides are TGTGCCAGCAGTCCGACAGGGTCGTTTAGCGGCTACACCTTC.